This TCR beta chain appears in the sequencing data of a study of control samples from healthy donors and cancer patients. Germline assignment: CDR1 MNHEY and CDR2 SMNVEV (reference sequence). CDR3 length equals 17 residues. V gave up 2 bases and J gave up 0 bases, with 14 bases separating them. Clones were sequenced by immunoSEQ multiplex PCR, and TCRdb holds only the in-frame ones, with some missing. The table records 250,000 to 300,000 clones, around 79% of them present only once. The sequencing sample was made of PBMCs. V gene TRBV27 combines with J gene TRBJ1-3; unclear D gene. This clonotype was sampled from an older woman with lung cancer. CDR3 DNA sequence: TGTGCCAGCAGTTTAGATTTCCAGACCATCTCTGGAAACACCATATATTTT. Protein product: CASSLDFQTISGNTIYF.